This T cell receptor beta chain emerged from a study of blood T cell repertoires in COVID-19. As processed by the authors: Reference gene primer amplification in the assay estimated nucleated cell counts. Measured with immunoSEQ multiplex PCR; TCRdb has only the in-frame clones, and not every one. The DNA gave D and trimming, while V, J and clone size come from that table. The table records about 150,000 clones, about 86% of them present only once. In germline, CDR1 is SEHNR, CDR2 FQNEAQ (reference sequence). This CDR3 has 14 amino acids. V lost 3 bases, J lost 5 bases, and 11 bases lay in between. Symptom resolution, clearance, or two negative PCRs marked donors in Cohort 3 as recovered.

The clonotype was recovered from a man aged 50 or older who had recovered from COVID-19. V usage is TRBV7-9 and J usage is TRBJ2-1, with D tentatively TRBD1 (5 bases). Sequenced material: PBMCs or T cells enriched from blood (not recorded which). The CDR3 reads CASSFSQGNNEQFF. DNA for the CDR3: TGTGCCAGCAGCTTTAGTCAGGGAAACAATGAGCAGTTCTTC. Looking up the rest from reference TRBV7-9 and TRBJ2-1 gives the full variable domain: DTGVSQNPRHKITKRGQNVTFRCDPISEHNRLYWYRQTLGQGPEFLTYFQNEAQLEKSRLLSDRFSAERPKGSFSTLEIQRTEQGDSAMYLCASSFSQGNNEQFFGPGTRLTVL.